These T cell receptor beta chains were read from a single sample in a study of graft-versus-host responses after intestinal transplantation. Some clones are missing from TCRdb's copy, which holds only in-frame ones; the method was immunoSEQ multiplex PCR. The sample has about 17,000 clones; approximately 80% are singletons. This specimen was ileum tissue, taken 17 days after transplant. Receptors were obtained from a human patient who received an intestinal transplant, so some T cells may come from the graft donor. The conserved cysteine and the conserved F or W are not part of the CDR3 here.

V	J	CDR3
TRBV6-6	TRBJ2-5	ASSYSRTGGSETQY
TRBV7-9	.	ASSTQGTGRGHEQY
TRBV28	TRBJ2-4	ASSQRDRVAKNIQY
TRBV7-2	TRBJ2-1	ASSIPGQGQEQF
TRBV5-1	TRBJ1-1	ASSSTGPNTEAF
TRBV5-4	TRBJ2-7	ASSFSGKISYEQY
TRBV28	TRBJ1-1	ASSLKGQRFLGTEAF
TRBV6-6	TRBJ2-7	ASRWTSGSSYEQY
TRBV6-1	TRBJ2-3	ASSWTEQGDTQY
TRBV28	TRBJ1-1	ASGLSLSVLNTEAF
TRBV20-1	TRBJ1-4	SARTREKLF
TRBV14	TRBJ2-7	ASSQGRAYEQY
TRBV6-1	TRBJ1-3	ASSEAKAWDRDRGESIY
TRBV7-9	TRBJ1-2	ASSLAPQGNYGYT
TRBV6-5	TRBJ2-7	ASSYGTSAEQY
TRBV6-1	TRBJ1-2	APQGGYYGYT
TRBV9	TRBJ2-2	ASSEGTSGKGTGELF
TRBV5-1	TRBJ2-1	ASSLVRTGYNEQF